The 15 T cell receptor beta chains given below trace back to one sample, sequenced in a study of blood T cell repertoires in COVID-19. Clones were read by immunoSEQ multiplex PCR, and TCRdb kept only the in-frame ones, dropping some. There are under 130,000 clones in the sample; 81% occur only once, and less than 45% lies in the top ten. Sequenced material: peripheral blood. The receptors stem from a man older than 75 with acute or convalescent COVID-19.

In this sample, this clone turned up once. The chain carries TRBV18 and TRBJ1-3; TRBD1 is a possible D gene (6 bases). Germline CDR1 is KGHSH and CDR2 is LQKENI. There are 17 residues in the CDR3. V was trimmed by 3 bases and J by 1 base, leaving 16 bases between them. The CDR3 is CASSPLTGSISGNTIYF. The CDR3 nucleotides are TGTGCCAGCTCACCCCTGACAGGTTCCATATCTGGAAACACCATATATTTT.

The chain links TRBV6-5 to TRBJ1-1, with 7 bases fitting TRBD1. Germline V lookup: CDR1 MNHEY, CDR2 SVGAGI. The CDR3 contains 16 residues. Trimming took 4 bases from V and 4 from J; bases not matched to a gene: 12. CDR3 nucleotide sequence: TGTGCCAGCAGTTGGGGGTCAACAGGGGCAGGCACTGAAGCTTTCTTT. Translated, it gives CASSWGSTGAGTEAFF.

V usage is TRBV4-2 and J usage is TRBJ2-5; 7 nucleotides match TRBD1. Germline-derived CDR1 and CDR2 are LGHNA and YNFKEQ. J lost 4 bases, V lost 6 bases, and 11 bases had no gene match. The CDR3 runs to 15 residues. Here the CDR3 DNA reads TGTGCCAGCAGTCCCAGCAGGGGGAAGGGAGAGACCCAGTACTTC. Amino acids: CASSPSRGKGETQYF.

Notes on this clone: One junction end does not reproduce the germline sequence, and a read error may be involved. The chain recombines TRBV7-7 with TRBJ2-1; 10 bases align to TRBD2. The CDR3 sequence is 15 residues long. Germline values: CDR1 SSHAT, CDR2 FNYEAQ (reference sequence). The CDR3 DNA reads TGTGCTAGCAGCTTAGGACTAGCGGCCTACAATGAGCAGTTCTTC. This gives the protein CASSLGLAAYNEQFF.

The V and J genes are TRBV15 and TRBJ2-5; 9 bases line up with TRBD2. In germline, CDR1 is LNHNV, CDR2 YYDKDF (reference sequence). CDR3 length equals 19 residues. Losses at the gene ends were 0 bases for V and 0 bases for J; bases not matched to a gene: 11. CDR3: CATSRDRLWASGNQETQYF. The DNA of the CDR3 is TGTGCCACCAGCAGAGATCGACTTTGGGCTAGCGGGAACCAAGAGACCCAGTACTTC.

The rearrangement links TRBV7-8 to TRBJ2-3; 7 nucleotides line up with TRBD1. After removal of 5 bases from V and 1 base from J, the junction contained 3 bases not matched to a gene. Germline lookup yields CDR1 SGHVS and CDR2 FQNEAQ. CDR3 size: 14 residues. CDR3 in DNA: TGTGCCAGCAGCACAGGGGCTGGCACAGATACGCAGTATTTT. Protein product: CASSTGAGTDTQYF.

The chain is built from TRBV7-6 and TRBJ2-2, with D possibly TRBD1 on 5 matching bases. The V end was cut by 4 bases, the J end by 1 base, with 10 bases between. Germline CDR1 reads SGHVS; CDR2 reads FNYEAQ. The length of the CDR3 is 15 residues. The CDR3 DNA follows: TGTGCCAGCAGCTCTACAGGACAGAACACCGGGGAGCTGTTTTTT. This codes for CASSSTGQNTGELFF.

The chain uses TRBV18 and TRBJ2-7; D is uncertain. This CDR3 has 14 amino acids. Trimming stripped 3 bases from V and 2 bases from J, with 11 bases between. Germline V gives CDR1 KGHSH, CDR2 LQKENI. In DNA form, the CDR3 reads TGTGCCAGCTCACCGTCCGGGTCCACCTACGAGCAGTACTTC. It codes for CASSPSGSTYEQYF.

J is TRBJ1-2 and V is TRBV7-9; no firm D call. CDR1 is SEHNR and CDR2 is FQNEAQ in the germline V gene (reference sequence). Trimming cost V 5 bases and J 2 bases, with 9 bases left between them. The CDR3 runs 13 residues. This chain's CDR3 is CASSPQVNYGYTF. DNA for the CDR3: TGTGCCAGCAGCCCCCAGGTGAACTATGGCTACACCTTC.

In nucleotides, the CDR3 is TGTGCCAGCACTAACCAGGACAGGGGGGTCTCTGGAAACACCATATATTTT. Its protein product is CASTNQDRGVSGNTIYF. The chain uses TRBV7-9 and TRBJ1-3, with TRBD1 identical over 10 bases. The V gene's germline CDR1 is SEHNR and CDR2 FQNEAQ (reference sequence). The CDR3 has 17 residues. After removal of 7 bases from V and 0 bases from J, the junction contained 9 bases not matched to a gene.

V and J are TRBV28 and TRBJ1-2; D not certain. Trimming removed 2 bases at V and 8 bases at J, with 15 bases between. Germline V gene lookup returns CDR1 MDHEN and CDR2 SYDVKM. The CDR3 extends over 14 amino acids. The CDR3 here is CASSLAAGPGGYTF. The CDR3 DNA follows: TGTGCCAGCAGTTTAGCTGCGGGCCCTGGGGGCTACACCTTC.

The rearrangement links TRBV29-1 to TRBJ2-2, with TRBD2 matching over 13 bases. Looked up from germline, CDR1 is SQVTM and CDR2 is ANQGSEA. The CDR3 contains 15 residues. The trim removed 6 bases at V and 2 bases at J, leaving 3 bases unmatched. In DNA form, the CDR3 reads TGCAGCGTCCGGACTAGCGGGAGCAACACCGGGGAGCTGTTTTTT. Protein sequence: CSVRTSGSNTGELFF.

With respect to this clone: Other DNA sequences in the sample encode the same CDR3. The chain combines TRBV18 with TRBJ2-1; 11 nucleotides align to TRBD2. Trimming took 6 bases from V and 6 from J; bases not matched to a gene: 7. CDR1 KGHSH and CDR2 LQKENI come from the germline V gene. The CDR3 spans 15 residues. Here the CDR3 DNA reads TGTGCCAGCTCGCCAGGGACTAGCGGACGCAATGAGCAGTTCTTC. The encoded protein is CASSPGTSGRNEQFF.

The rearrangement uses TRBV29-1 and TRBJ2-7, with TRBD2 identical over 7 bases. The length of the CDR3 is 13 residues. Germline CDR1 reads SQVTM; CDR2 reads ANQGSEA. J was trimmed by 13 bases and V by 4 bases; bases with no gene match: 16. CDR3 sequence reads: CSVVQQTSLELYF. In DNA, the CDR3 is TGCAGCGTTGTCCAACAGACTAGCCTGGAGCTCTACTTC.

The gene calls are TRBV7-9 and TRBJ1-2; 7 bases are shared with TRBD1. CDR3 size: 14 residues. Germline assignment: CDR1 SEHNR and CDR2 FQNEAQ (reference sequence). Trimming removed 1 base from V and 5 bases from J; junction bases left unmatched: 4. The CDR3 protein is CASSLDSTGYGYTF. CDR3 coding DNA: TGTGCCAGCAGCTTAGATTCGACAGGGTATGGCTACACCTTC.